The present TCR beta chain was sequenced within a study of beta chain features in type 1 diabetes. Study-level points and caveats: For TCRB rearrangement, an influence of HLA type remained unresolved here.

Germline-derived CDR1 and CDR2 are SGHTA and FQGNSA. The CDR3 covers 15 residues. The V gene end was trimmed by 5 bases and the J gene end by 5 bases; junction bases not matched to a gene: 8. Expressed TCRB transcripts were sequenced because the isolated RNA had all been reverse transcribed beforehand. Profiled with immunoSEQ multiplex PCR; TCRdb holds only in-frame clones, not every one. The profile shows around 250,000 clones, 25% to 30% of them singletons. Points on this clone: The antigen remains unidentified.

Sequenced input: central memory CD4+ T cells from blood. The genes are TRBV7-2 and TRBJ1-2, with 10 positions matching TRBD1. This clonotype originated in a man aged 25-45 years in good health. DNA for the CDR3: TGTGCCAGCAGCGTCCGGACAGGGGGAGGGTATGGCTACACCTTC. Its protein is CASSVRTGGGYGYTF.